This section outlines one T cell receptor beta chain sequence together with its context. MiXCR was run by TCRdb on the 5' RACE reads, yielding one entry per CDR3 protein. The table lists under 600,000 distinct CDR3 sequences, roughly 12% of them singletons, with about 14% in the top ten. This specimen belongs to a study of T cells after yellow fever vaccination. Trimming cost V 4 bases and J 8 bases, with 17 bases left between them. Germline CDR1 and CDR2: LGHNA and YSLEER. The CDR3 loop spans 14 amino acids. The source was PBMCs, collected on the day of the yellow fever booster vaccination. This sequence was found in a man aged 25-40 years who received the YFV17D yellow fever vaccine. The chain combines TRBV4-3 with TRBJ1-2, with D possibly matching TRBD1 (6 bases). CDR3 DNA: TGCGCCAGCAGCCCCCGGGACACCCAGGAGGGCTACACCTTC. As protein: CASSPRDTQEGYTF.